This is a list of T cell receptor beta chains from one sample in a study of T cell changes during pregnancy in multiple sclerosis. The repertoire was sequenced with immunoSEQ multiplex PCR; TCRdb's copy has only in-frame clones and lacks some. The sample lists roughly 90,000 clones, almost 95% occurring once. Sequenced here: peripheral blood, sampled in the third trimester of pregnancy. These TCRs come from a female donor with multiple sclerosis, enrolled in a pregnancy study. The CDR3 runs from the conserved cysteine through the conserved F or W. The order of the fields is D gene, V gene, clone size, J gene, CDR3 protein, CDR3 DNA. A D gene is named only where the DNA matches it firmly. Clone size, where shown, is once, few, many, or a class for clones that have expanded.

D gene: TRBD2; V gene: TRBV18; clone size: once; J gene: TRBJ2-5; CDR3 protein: CASSSGLAAYQETQYF; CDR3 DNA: TGTGCCAGCTCATCCGGACTAGCGGCGTACCAAGAGACCCAGTACTTC
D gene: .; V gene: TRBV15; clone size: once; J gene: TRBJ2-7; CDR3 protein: CATSRDRSGLYEQYF; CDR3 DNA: TGTGCCACCAGCAGAGATCGGTCGGGACTCTACGAGCAGTACTTC
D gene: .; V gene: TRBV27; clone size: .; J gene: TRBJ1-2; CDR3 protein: CASSLSIGGGDGYTF; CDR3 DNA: TGTGCCAGCAGTTTATCGATTGGGGGGGGTGATGGCTACACCTTC
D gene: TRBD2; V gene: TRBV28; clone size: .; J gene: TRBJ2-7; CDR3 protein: CASRTGQGLAGSAYEQYF; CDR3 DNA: TGTGCCAGCCGGACGGGACAGGGACTAGCGGGATCCGCCTACGAGCAGTACTTC
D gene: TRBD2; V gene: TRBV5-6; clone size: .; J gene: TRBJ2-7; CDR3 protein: CASSLLSGTTYVYEQYF; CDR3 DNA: TGTGCCAGCAGCTTGCTTAGCGGGACCACGTACGTCTACGAGCAGTACTTC
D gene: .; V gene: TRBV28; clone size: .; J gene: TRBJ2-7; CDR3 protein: CASSPAGVTAYEQYF; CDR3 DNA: TGTGCCAGCAGTCCAGCAGGGGTGACCGCCTACGAGCAGTACTTC
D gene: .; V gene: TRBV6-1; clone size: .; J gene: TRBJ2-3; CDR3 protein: CASSSAGLSTDTQYF; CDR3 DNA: TGTGCCAGCAGTTCAGCGGGCCTTAGCACAGATACGCAGTATTTT
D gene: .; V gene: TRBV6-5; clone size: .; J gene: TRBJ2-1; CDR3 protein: CASSQYNEQFF; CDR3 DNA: TGTGCCAGCAGTCAATACAATGAGCAGTTCTTC
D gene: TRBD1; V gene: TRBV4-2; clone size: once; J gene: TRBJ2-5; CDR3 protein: CASNNRGGQETQYF; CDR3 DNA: TGTGCCAGCAACAACAGGGGCGGCCAAGAGACCCAGTACTTC
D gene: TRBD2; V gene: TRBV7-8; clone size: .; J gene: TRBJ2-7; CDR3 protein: CASSQTGLADYEQYF; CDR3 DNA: TGTGCCAGCAGCCAGACGGGACTAGCGGACTACGAGCAGTACTTC
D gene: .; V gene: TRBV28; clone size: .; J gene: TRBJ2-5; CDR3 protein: CASTSTGTQYF; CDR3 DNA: TGTGCCAGCACCTCTACAGGGACCCAGTACTTC
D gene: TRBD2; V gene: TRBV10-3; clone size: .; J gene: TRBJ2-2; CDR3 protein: CAIRLAGATGELFF; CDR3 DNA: TGTGCCATCAGACTAGCGGGAGCCACCGGGGAGCTGTTTTTT
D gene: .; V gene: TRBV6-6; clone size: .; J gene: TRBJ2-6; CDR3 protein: CASRTDGANVLTF; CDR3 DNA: TGTGCCAGCAGAACTGATGGGGCCAACGTCCTGACTTTC
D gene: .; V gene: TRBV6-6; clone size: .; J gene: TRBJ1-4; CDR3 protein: CAIQTATNEKLFF; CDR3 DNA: TGTGCCATCCAAACAGCAACTAATGAAAAACTGTTTTTT
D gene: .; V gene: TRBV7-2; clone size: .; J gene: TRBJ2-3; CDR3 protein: CASSLRVRGASTDTQYF; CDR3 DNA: TGTGCCAGCAGCTTAAGGGTACGCGGGGCTAGCACAGATACGCAGTATTTT
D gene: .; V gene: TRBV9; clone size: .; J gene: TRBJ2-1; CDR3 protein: CASSVASVNNEQFF; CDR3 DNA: TGTGCCAGCAGCGTGGCTAGCGTAAACAATGAGCAGTTCTTC
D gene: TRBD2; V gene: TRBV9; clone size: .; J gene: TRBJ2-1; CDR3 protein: CASSVGGRPIFDEQFF; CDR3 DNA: TGTGCCAGCAGCGTAGGCGGGAGGCCCATTTTCGATGAGCAGTTCTTC
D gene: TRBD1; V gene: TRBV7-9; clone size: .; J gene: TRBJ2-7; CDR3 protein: CASSQRSGQGAPYEQYF; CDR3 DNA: TGTGCCAGCAGCCAAAGGTCGGGACAGGGGGCCCCCTACGAGCAGTACTTC
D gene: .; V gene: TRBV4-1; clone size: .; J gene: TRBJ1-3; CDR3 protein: CASSQGPGNIGNTIYF; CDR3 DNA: TGCGCCAGCAGCCAAGGCCCAGGGAACATCGGAAACACCATATATTTT
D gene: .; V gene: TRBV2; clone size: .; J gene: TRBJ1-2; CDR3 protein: CASSEARGGANYGYTF; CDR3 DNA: TGTGCCAGCAGTGAAGCCCGAGGGGGAGCTAACTATGGCTACACCTTC
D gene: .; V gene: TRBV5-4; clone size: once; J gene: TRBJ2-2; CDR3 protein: CASSSGLELFF; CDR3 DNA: TGTGCCAGCAGCTCCGGACTGGAGCTGTTTTTT
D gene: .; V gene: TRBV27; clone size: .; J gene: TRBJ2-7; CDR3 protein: CASSLSFTDYEQYF; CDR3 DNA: TGTGCCAGCAGTTTATCGTTCACAGACTACGAGCAGTACTTC
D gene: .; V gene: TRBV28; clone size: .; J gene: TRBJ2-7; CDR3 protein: CASKNRTLWTEQYF; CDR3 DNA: TGTGCCAGCAAGAATCGGACTCTGTGGACCGAGCAGTACTTC
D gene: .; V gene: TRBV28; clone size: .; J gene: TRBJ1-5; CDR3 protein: CASSYLSQWYNQPQHF; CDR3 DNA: TGTGCCAGCTCTTACCTTTCACAGTGGTACAATCAGCCCCAGCATTTT
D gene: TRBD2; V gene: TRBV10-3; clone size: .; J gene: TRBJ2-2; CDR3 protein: CAISESGGRASGELFF; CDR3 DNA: TGTGCCATCAGTGAGTCGGGCGGGAGGGCCTCCGGGGAGCTGTTTTTT
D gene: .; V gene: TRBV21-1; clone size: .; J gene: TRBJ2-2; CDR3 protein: CASSYGELFF; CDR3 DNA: TGTGCCAGCAGTTATGGGGAGCTGTTTTTT
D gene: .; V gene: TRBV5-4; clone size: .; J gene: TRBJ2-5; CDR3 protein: CASSGITGKETQYF; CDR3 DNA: TGTGCCAGCAGCGGAATCACAGGGAAGGAGACCCAGTACTTC
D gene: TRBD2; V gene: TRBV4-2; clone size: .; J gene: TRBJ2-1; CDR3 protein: CASSQFTSGSNPYNEQFF; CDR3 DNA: TGTGCCAGCAGCCAATTTACTAGCGGGAGTAATCCCTACAATGAGCAGTTCTTC
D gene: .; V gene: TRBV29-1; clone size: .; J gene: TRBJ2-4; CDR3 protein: CSVEDRGLQNIQYF; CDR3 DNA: TGCAGCGTTGAAGACAGGGGCCTGCAAAACATTCAGTACTTC
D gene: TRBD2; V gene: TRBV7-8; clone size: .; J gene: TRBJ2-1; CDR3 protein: CASSAGLAPNEQFF; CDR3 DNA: TGTGCCAGCAGCGCCGGACTAGCTCCCAATGAGCAGTTCTTC
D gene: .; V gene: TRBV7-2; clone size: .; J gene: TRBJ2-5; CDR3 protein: CASSLRVRGEETQYF; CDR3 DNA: TGTGCCAGCAGCTTGAGGGTTCGGGGTGAGGAGACCCAGTACTTC
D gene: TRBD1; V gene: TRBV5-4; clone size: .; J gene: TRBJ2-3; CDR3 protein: CASSGPGTGSPDTQYF; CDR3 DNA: TGTGCCAGCAGCGGGCCCGGGACAGGGTCCCCAGATACGCAGTATTTT
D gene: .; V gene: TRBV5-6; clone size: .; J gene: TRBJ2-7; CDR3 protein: CASTPGRGEQYF; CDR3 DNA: TGTGCCAGCACCCCAGGAAGGGGGGAGCAGTACTTC
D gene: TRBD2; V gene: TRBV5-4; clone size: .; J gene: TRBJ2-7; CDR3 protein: CASSFGSGSYEQYF; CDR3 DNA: TGTGCCAGCAGCTTCGGTAGCGGGTCTTACGAGCAGTACTTC
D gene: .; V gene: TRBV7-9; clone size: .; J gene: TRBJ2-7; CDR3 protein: CASSLEQGQQYF; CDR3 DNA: TGTGCCAGCAGCTTAGAACAGGGTCAGCAGTACTTC
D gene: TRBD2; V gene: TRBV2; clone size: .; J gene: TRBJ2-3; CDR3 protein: CASRSSSGIPTDTQYF; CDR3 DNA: TGTGCCAGCAGAAGTTCTAGCGGGATCCCCACAGATACGCAGTATTTT
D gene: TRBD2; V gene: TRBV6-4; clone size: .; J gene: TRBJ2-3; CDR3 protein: CASSSAAGGLNTQYF; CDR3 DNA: TGTGCCAGCTCCTCCGCGGCGGGGGGCTTAAATACGCAGTATTTT
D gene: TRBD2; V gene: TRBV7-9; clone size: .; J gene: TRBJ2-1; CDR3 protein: CASSSLAGNEQFF; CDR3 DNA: TGTGCCAGCAGCTCACTAGCGGGCAATGAGCAGTTCTTC
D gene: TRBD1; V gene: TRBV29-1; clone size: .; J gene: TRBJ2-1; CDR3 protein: CSVEGHRGASSYNEQFF; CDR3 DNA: TGCAGCGTTGAAGGACACAGGGGCGCCAGCTCCTACAATGAGCAGTTCTTC
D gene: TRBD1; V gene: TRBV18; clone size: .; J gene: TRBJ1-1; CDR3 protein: CASSPPSTGTTEAFF; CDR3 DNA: TGTGCCAGCTCACCTCCCTCGACAGGGACCACTGAAGCTTTCTTT